The T cell receptor (beta chain) under discussion was sequenced for a study of cytomegalovirus exposure and HLA in healthy donors. Broader study findings: It was approximately 170 TCR beta chains that were listed as cytomegalovirus-associated. In vitro, a few CMV-associated chains proved specific for CMV antigens. Reportedly, diagnosis of cytomegalovirus status by the classifier showed high specificity and sensitivity.

Assay: immunoSEQ multiplex PCR; the TCRdb copy retains only in-frame clones and omits some. The sample holds a few hundred thousand clones; roughly 85% are singletons and the top ten take around 0.84%. Regarding this clone: As yet, its antigen is unknown.

Sequences were obtained from PBMCs. The source is a woman between 18 and 29 years old in good health and CMV-seronegative.

The CDR3 DNA is TGTGCCAGCAGCTCAGTGTCAGCGGAACTAGAGGTCTACAATGAGCAGTTCTTC. Amino acids: CASSSVSAELEVYNEQFF. The chain links TRBV7-2 to TRBJ2-1; maybe TRBD2 (5 bases). CDR3 size: 18 residues. Germline V lookup: CDR1 SGHTA, CDR2 FQGNSA. V dropped 4 bases and J dropped 3 bases, with 22 bases sitting between them. Together with reference TRBV7-2 and TRBJ2-1, the CDR3 gives the full variable domain: GAGVSQSPSNKVTEKGKDVELRCDPISGHTALYWYRQSLGQGLEFLIYFQGNSAPDKSGLPSDRFSAERTGGSVSTLTIQRTQQEDSAVYLCASSSVSAELEVYNEQFFGPGTRLTVL.